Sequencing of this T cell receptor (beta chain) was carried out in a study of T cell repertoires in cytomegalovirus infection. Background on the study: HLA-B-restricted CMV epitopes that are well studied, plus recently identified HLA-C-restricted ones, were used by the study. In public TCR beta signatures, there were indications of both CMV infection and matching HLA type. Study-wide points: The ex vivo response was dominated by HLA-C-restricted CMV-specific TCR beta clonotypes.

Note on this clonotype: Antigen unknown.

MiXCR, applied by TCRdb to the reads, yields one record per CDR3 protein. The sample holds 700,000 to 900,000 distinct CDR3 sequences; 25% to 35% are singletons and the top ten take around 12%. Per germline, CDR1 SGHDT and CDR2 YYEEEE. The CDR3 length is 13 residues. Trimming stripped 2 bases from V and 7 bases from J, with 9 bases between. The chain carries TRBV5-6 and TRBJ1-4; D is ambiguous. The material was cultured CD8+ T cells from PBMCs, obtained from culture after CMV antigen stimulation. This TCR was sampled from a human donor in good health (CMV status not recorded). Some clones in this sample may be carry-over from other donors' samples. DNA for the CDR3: TGTGCCAGCAGCTTTGGGATAGGTGAAAAACTGTTTTTT. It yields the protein CASSFGIGEKLFF.